The source of this T cell receptor beta chain is a study of T-cell reconstitution after alpha-beta-depleted transplantation in children. Preparation of the TCRbeta library involved a method that used unique molecular identifiers. MiXCR, run by TCRdb on the PCR reads, gives a single entry per CDR3 protein. The data show 450,000 to 600,000 distinct CDR3 sequences, about a sixth seen once. V lost 2 bases and J lost 2, with 5 bases in between. CDR1 is DFQATT, CDR2 SNEGSKA, per germline (reference sequence). The CDR3 spans 12 residues. This chain joins TRBV20-1 and TRBJ2-3, with no clear D. The receptor comes from a human donor who donated a stem cell graft to a child with acute lymphoblastic leukemia. The source material was PBMCs from the stem cell graft donor, sampled from the stem cell graft. The chain's CDR3 is CSARLFTDTQYF. The CDR3 DNA is TGCAGTGCTAGACTTTTCACAGATACGCAGTATTTT.